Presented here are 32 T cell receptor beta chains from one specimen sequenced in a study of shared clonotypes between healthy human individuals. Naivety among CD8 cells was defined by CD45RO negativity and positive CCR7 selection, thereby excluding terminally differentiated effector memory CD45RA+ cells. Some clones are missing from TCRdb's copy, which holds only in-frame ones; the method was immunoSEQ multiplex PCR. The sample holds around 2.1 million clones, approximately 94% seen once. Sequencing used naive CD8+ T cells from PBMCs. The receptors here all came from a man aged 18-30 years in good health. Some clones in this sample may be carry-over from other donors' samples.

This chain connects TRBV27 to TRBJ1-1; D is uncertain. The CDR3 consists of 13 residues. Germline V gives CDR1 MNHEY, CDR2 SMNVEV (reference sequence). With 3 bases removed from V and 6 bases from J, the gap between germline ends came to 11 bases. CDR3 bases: TGTGCCAGCAGTTTCCTCCAGACATCTGAAGCTTTCTTT. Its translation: CASSFLQTSEAFF.

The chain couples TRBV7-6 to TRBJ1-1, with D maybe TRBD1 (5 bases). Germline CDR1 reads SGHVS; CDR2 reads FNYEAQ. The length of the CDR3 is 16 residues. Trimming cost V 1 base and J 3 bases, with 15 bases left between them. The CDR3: CASSLERDVRYTEAFF. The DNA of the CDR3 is TGTGCCAGCAGCTTAGAACGGGACGTTCGTTACACTGAAGCTTTCTTT.

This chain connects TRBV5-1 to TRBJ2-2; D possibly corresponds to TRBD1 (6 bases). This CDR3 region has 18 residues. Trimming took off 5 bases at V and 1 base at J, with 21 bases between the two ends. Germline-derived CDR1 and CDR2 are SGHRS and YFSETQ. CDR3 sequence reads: CASRPMTRDTQNTGELFF. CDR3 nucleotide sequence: TGCGCCAGCAGACCAATGACCCGGGACACCCAGAACACCGGGGAGCTGTTTTTT.

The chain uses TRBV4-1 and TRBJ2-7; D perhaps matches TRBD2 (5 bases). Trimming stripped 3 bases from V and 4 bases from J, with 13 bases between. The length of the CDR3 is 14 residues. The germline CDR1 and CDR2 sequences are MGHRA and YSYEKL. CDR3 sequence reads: CASSQGNRGYEQYF. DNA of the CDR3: TGCGCCAGCAGCCAGGGGAACCGGGGTTACGAGCAGTACTTC.

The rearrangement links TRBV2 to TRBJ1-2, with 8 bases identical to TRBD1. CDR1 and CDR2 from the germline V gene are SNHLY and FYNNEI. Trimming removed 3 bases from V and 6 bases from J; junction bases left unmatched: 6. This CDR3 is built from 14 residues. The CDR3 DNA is TGTGCCAGCAGTGAGGGGCAGGGGGCTCATGGCTACACCTTC. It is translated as CASSEGQGAHGYTF.

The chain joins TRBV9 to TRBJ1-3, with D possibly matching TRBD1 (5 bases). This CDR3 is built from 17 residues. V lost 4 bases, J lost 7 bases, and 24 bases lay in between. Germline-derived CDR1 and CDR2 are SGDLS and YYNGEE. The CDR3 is CASSPRLDLSGGNTIYF. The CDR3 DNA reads TGTGCCAGCAGCCCACGACTGGACTTAAGTGGGGGGAACACCATATATTTT.

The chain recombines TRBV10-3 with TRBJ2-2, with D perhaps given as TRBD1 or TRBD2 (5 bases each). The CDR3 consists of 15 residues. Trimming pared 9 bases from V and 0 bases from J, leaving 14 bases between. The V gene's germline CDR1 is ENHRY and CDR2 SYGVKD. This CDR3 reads CAIPGTPANTGELFF. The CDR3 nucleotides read TGTGCCATTCCCGGGACCCCCGCGAACACCGGGGAGCTGTTTTTT.

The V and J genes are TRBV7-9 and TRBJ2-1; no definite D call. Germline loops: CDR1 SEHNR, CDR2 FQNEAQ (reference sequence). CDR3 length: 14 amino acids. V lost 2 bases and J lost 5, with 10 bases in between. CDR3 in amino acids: CASSLIQVDNEQFF. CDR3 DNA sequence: TGTGCCAGCAGCTTAATTCAGGTGGACAATGAGCAGTTCTTC.

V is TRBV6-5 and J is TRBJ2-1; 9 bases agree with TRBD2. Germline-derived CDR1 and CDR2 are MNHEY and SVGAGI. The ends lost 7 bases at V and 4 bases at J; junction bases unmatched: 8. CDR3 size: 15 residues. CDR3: CASKPGLAGYNEQFF. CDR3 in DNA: TGTGCCAGCAAGCCAGGGCTAGCGGGGTACAATGAGCAGTTCTTC.

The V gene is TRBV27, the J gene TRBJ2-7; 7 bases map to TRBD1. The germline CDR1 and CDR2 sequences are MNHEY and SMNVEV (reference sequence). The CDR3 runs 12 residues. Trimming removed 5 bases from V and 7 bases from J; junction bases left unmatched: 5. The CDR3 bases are TGTGCCAGCAGTCACAGGGGCGGAGAGCAGTACTTC. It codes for CASSHRGGEQYF.

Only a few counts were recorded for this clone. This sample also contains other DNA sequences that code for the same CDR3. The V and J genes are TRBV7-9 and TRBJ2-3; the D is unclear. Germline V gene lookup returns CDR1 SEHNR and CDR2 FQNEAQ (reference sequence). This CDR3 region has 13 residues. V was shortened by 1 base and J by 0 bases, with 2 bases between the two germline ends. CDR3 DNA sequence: TGTGCCAGCAGCTTAGTTAGCACAGATACGCAGTATTTT. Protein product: CASSLVSTDTQYF. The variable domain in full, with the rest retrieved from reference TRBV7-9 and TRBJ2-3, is DTGVSQNPRHKITKRGQNVTFRCDPISEHNRLYWYRQTLGQGPEFLTYFQNEAQLEKSRLLSDRFSAERPKGSFSTLEIQRTEQGDSAMYLCASSLVSTDTQYFGPGTRLTVL.

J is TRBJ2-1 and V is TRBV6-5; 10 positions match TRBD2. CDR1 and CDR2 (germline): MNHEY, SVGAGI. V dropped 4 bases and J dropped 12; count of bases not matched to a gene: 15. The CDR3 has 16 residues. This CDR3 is CASSSRGASGGEGQFF. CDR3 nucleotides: TGTGCCAGCAGTTCGAGAGGGGCTAGCGGGGGAGAGGGGCAGTTCTTC.

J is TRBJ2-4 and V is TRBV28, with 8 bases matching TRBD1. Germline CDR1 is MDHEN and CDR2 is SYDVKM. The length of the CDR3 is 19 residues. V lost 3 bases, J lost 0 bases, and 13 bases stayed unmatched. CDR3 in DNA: TGTGCCAGCAGTTTTGGCAGGGGGCTTAAGGCCATAGCCAAAAACATTCAGTACTTC. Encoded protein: CASSFGRGLKAIAKNIQYF.

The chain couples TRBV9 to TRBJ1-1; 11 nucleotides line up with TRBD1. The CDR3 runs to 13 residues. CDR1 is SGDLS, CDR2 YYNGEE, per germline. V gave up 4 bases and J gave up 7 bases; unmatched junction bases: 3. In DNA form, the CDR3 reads TGTGCCAGCAGCCCCGGGACAGGGGGTGAAGCTTTCTTT. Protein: CASSPGTGGEAFF.

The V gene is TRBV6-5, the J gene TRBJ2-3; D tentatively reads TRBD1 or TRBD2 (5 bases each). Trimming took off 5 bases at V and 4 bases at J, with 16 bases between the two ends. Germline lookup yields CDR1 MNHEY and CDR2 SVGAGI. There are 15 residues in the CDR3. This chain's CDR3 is CASSAGSMGADTQYF. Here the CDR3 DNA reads TGTGCCAGCAGTGCGGGCTCCATGGGGGCAGATACGCAGTATTTT.

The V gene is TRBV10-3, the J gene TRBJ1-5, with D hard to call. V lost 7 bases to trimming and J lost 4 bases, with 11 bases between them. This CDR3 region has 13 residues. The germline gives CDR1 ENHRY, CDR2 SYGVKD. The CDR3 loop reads CAITGGVNQPQHF. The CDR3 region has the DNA TGTGCCATCACCGGCGGGGTGAATCAGCCCCAGCATTTT.

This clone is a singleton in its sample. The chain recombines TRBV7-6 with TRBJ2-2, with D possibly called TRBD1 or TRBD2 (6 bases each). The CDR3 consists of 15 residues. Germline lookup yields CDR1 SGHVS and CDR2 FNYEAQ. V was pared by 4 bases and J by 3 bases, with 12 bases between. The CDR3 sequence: CASSYEGGYTGELFF. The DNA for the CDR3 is TGTGCCAGCAGCTACGAGGGGGGATACACCGGGGAGCTGTTTTTT.

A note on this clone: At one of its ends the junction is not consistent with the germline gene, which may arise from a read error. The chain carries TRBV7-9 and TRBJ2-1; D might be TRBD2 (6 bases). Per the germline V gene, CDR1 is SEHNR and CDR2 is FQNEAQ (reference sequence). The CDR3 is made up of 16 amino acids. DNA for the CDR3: TGTGCCAGCGGCTTAACTGGCCTAGCGAGGTACAATGAGCAGTTCTTC. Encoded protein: CASGLTGLARYNEQFF.

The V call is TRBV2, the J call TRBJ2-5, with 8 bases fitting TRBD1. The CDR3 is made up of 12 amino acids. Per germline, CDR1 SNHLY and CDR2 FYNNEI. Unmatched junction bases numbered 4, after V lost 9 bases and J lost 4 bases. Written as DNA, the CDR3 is TGTGCCAGAGGACAGGGCAGAGAGACCCAGTACTTC. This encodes CARGQGRETQYF.

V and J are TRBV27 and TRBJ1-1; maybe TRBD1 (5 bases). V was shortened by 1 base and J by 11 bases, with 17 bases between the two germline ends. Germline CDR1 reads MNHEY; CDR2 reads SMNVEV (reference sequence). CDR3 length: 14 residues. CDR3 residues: CASSLYGDDEVAFF. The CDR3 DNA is TGTGCCAGCAGTTTATACGGGGACGATGAAGTTGCTTTCTTT.

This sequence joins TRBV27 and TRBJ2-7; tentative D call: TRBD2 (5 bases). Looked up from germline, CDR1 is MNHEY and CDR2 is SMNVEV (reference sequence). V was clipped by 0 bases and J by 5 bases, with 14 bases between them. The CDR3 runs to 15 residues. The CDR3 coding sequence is TGTGCCAGCAGTTTATCAGCCAGCGATAGCGACGAGCAGTACTTC. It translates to CASSLSASDSDEQYF.

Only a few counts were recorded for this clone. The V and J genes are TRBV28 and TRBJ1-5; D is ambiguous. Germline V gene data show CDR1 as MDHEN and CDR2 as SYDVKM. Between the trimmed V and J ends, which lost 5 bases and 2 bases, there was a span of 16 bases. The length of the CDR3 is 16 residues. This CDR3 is CASSPSLREGNQPQHF. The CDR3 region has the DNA TGTGCCAGCAGTCCCTCTCTGAGGGAAGGCAATCAGCCCCAGCATTTT.

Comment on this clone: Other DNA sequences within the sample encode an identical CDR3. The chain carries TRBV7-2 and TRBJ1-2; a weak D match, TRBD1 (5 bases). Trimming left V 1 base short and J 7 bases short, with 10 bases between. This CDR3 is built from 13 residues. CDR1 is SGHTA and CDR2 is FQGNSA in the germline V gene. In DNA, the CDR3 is TGTGCCAGCAGCTTAGGTCAGGGTAGTGGCTACACCTTC. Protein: CASSLGQGSGYTF.

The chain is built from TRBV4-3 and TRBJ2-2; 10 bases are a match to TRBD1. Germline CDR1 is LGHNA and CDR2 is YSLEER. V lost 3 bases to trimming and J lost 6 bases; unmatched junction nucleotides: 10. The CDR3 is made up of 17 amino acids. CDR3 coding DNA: TGCGCCAGCAGCCAGGGGTGGGACAGGGGTTTCGCCGGGGAGCTGTTTTTT. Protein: CASSQGWDRGFAGELFF.

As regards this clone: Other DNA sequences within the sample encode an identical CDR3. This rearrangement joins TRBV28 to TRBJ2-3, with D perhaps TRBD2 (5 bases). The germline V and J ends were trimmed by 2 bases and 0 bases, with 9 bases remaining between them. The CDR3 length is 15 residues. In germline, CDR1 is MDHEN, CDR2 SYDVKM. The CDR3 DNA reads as TGTGCCAGCAGTTTAGGGAGCGGTAGCACAGATACGCAGTATTTT. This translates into CASSLGSGSTDTQYF.

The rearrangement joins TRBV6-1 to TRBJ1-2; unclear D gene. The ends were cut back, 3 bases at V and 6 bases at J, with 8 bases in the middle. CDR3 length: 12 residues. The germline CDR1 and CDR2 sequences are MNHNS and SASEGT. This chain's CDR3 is CASSDGGDGYTF. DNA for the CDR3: TGTGCCAGCAGTGATGGTGGTGATGGCTACACCTTC.

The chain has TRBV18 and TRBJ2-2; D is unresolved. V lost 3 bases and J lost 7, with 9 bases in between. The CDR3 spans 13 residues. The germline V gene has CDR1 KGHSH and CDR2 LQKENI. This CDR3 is CASSPGVSGELFF. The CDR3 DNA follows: TGTGCCAGCTCACCGGGTGTGAGCGGGGAGCTGTTTTTT.

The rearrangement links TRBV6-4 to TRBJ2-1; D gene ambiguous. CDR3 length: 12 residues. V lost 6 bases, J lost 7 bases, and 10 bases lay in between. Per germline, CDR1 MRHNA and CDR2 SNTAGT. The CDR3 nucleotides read TGTGCCAGCAGAGATAGTGGGAATGAGCAGTTCTTC. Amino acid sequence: CASRDSGNEQFF.

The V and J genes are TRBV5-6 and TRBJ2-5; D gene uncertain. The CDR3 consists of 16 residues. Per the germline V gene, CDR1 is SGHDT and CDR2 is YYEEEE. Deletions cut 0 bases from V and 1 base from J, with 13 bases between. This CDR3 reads CASSLVGDPSQETQYF. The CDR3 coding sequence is TGTGCCAGCAGCTTGGTCGGAGATCCTAGCCAAGAGACCCAGTACTTC.

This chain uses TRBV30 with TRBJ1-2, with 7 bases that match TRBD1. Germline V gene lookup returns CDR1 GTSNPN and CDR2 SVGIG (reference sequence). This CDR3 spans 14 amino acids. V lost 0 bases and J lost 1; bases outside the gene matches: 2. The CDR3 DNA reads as TGTGCCTGGAGTGTGGGGACAGTTAACTATGGCTACACCTTC. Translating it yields CAWSVGTVNYGYTF.

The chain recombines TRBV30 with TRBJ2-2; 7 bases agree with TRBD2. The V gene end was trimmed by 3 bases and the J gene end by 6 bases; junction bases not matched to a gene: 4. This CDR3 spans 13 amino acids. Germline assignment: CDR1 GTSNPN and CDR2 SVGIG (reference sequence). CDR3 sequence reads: CAWSYGRSGELFF. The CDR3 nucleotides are TGTGCCTGGAGCTACGGGAGGTCCGGGGAGCTGTTTTTT.

CDR3 loop: CASSLGLRESGTDTQYF. The CDR3 bases are TGTGCCAGCAGCTTAGGCCTTCGGGAGTCAGGCACAGATACGCAGTATTTT. V and J are TRBV13 and TRBJ2-3; D perhaps matches TRBD2 (6 bases). CDR1 is PRHDT and CDR2 is FYEKMQ in the germline V gene (reference sequence). With 0 bases removed from V and 1 base from J, the gap between germline ends came to 14 bases. There are 17 residues in the CDR3. Variable domain in full (rest from reference TRBV13 and TRBJ2-3): AAGVIQSPRHLIKEKRETATLKCYPIPRHDTVYWYQQGPGQDPQFLISFYEKMQSDKGSIPDRFSAQQFSDYHSELNMSSLELGDSALYFCASSLGLRESGTDTQYFGPGTRLTVL.